The next 20 T cell receptor beta chains were all read from a single sample in a study of cytomegalovirus exposure and HLA in healthy donors. PCR was performed using 60 Vbeta and 13 Jbeta primers. Data came from immunoSEQ multiplex PCR; TCRdb stores just in-frame clones and leaves some out. Here the sample spans about 160,000 clones, about 72% being singletons. The sequencing input was PBMCs. These receptors were collected from a man aged 60 to 69 in good health and CMV-seronegative.

This clone was seen a handful of times. The chain links TRBV7-8 to TRBJ1-1; no definite D call. Deletions cut 1 base from V and 5 bases from J, with 5 bases between. The CDR3 totals 12 residues. Germline CDR1 is SGHVS and CDR2 is FQNEAQ. As DNA, the CDR3 is TGTGCCAGCAGCTTAGGGGAGACTGAAGCTTTCTTT. This translates into CASSLGETEAFF. Filled out from reference TRBV7-8 and TRBJ1-1, the complete variable domain reads GAGVSQSPRYKVAKRGQDVALRCDPISGHVSLFWYQQALGQGPEFLTYFQNEAQLDKSGLPSDRFFAERPEGSVSTLKIQRTQQEDSAVYLCASSLGETEAFFGQGTRLTVV.

This chain links TRBV27 with TRBJ2-1; weak D call: TRBD1 (6 bases). The CDR3 contains 18 residues. V was clipped by 9 bases and J by 5 bases, with 29 bases between them. CDR1 and CDR2 from the germline V gene are MNHEY and SMNVEV (reference sequence). CDR3 region: CARNPKGDHKIIHNEQFF. CDR3 DNA: TGTGCCAGGAACCCAAAGGGGGATCATAAAATCATCCACAATGAGCAGTTCTTC.

V gene TRBV15 combines with J gene TRBJ2-2; a possible D gene is TRBD2 (5 bases). Germline lookup yields CDR1 LNHNV and CDR2 YYDKDF (reference sequence). The CDR3 has 12 residues. Trimming pared 5 bases from V and 6 bases from J, leaving 7 bases between. The DNA for the CDR3 is TGTGCCACCAGCCACGGGGCCGGGGAGCTGTTTTTT. Protein: CATSHGAGELFF.

About this clone itself: At one boundary the junction diverges from the germline segment, which might be a read error. The chain is built from TRBV7-9 and TRBJ1-2; TRBD1 agrees at 7 bases. This CDR3 comprises 17 residues. Germline lookup yields CDR1 SEHNR and CDR2 FQNEAQ (reference sequence). The CDR3, as DNA: TGTTCCAGCAGCCCCATCGAGTCGACAGGGTACCACTATGGCTACACCTTC. Amino acids: CSSSPIESTGYHYGYTF.

This clone was seen a single time. The chain carries TRBV27 and TRBJ1-6; the D is unclear. The CDR3 is 17 residues long. V lost 4 bases, J lost 7 bases, and 20 bases lay in between. Germline V CDR1 and CDR2: MNHEY, SMNVEV (reference sequence). The CDR3 region has the DNA TGTGCCAGCAGTTACCTGCTCGGGCCAGGCGGGAATTCACCCCTCCACTTT. This codes for CASSYLLGPGGNSPLHF.

The CDR3 DNA sequence: TGTGCCTGGAGGAGGGGGAGTGTTTTGAACACCGGGGAGCTGTTTTTT. Residues: CAWRRGSVLNTGELFF. This chain joins TRBV30 and TRBJ2-2, with D maybe TRBD1 (6 bases). Germline assignment: CDR1 GTSNPN and CDR2 SVGIG (reference sequence). V lost 3 bases to trimming and J lost 1 base, with 15 bases between them. The CDR3 is made up of 16 amino acids. Based on the CDR3 plus reference TRBV30 and TRBJ2-2, the full variable domain is SQTIHQWPATLVQPVGSPLSLECTVEGTSNPNLYWYRQAAGRGLQLLFYSVGIGQISSEVPQNLSASRPQDRQFILSSKKLLLSDSGFYLCAWRRGSVLNTGELFFGEGSRLTVL.

This clone was counted only a few times. V and J are TRBV11-1 and TRBJ2-5; TRBD1 agrees at 8 bases. The CDR3 runs 16 residues. Germline V gene sequence: CDR1 SGHAT, CDR2 FQDESV (reference sequence). With 5 bases clipped from V and 4 bases from J, the junction kept 12 bases outside the gene matches. The CDR3 nucleotides read TGTGCCAGCAGCCCATCGACAGGGGAAGGGGGAGAGACCCAGTACTTC. Translation gives CASSPSTGEGGETQYF.

V is TRBV6-4 and J is TRBJ2-1; maybe TRBD2 (6 bases). In germline, CDR1 is MRHNA, CDR2 SNTAGT. V dropped 0 bases and J dropped 6 bases, with 9 bases sitting between them. The CDR3 loop spans 14 amino acids. Here the CDR3 DNA reads TGTGCCAGCAGTGACTCGGGACTTACCAATGAGCAGTTCTTC. Encoded protein: CASSDSGLTNEQFF.

This chain uses TRBV6-5 with TRBJ1-2; 9 positions agree with TRBD1. Trimming removed 0 bases from V and 4 bases from J; junction bases left unmatched: 3. This CDR3 contains 15 residues. CDR1 and CDR2 from the germline V gene are MNHEY and SVGAGI. The CDR3: CASSYSVQGAYGYTF. CDR3 bases: TGTGCCAGCAGTTACTCTGTACAGGGGGCCTATGGCTACACCTTC.

This chain connects TRBV4-3 to TRBJ2-1, with D possibly being TRBD2 (6 bases). CDR1 is LGHNA and CDR2 is YSLEER in the germline V gene. This CDR3 is built from 15 residues. The ends were cut back, 0 bases at V and 4 bases at J, with 10 bases in the middle. The DNA for the CDR3 is TGCGCCAGCAGCCAAGATCTCGGAGGGTACAATGAGCAGTTCTTC. This sequence encodes CASSQDLGGYNEQFF.

The gene calls are TRBV7-2 and TRBJ1-1; the match to TRBD1 covers 9 bases. V gave up 5 bases and J gave up 6 bases; unmatched junction bases: 7. The CDR3 is made up of 14 amino acids. The V gene's germline CDR1 is SGHTA and CDR2 FQGNSA. CDR3 residues: CASSTHRGLAEAFF. In DNA form, the CDR3 reads TGTGCCAGCAGCACGCACAGGGGGCTGGCTGAAGCTTTCTTT.

This clone was observed a handful of times. The chain carries TRBV19 and TRBJ2-7; 7 bases are shared with TRBD2. Germline loops: CDR1 LNHDA, CDR2 SQIVND (reference sequence). V trimming: 3 bases; J trimming: 0 bases; junction bases outside the gene matches: 8. The CDR3 covers 16 residues. The CDR3 is CASSISGGGSSYEQYF. CDR3 DNA sequence: TGTGCCAGTAGTATTTCTGGCGGGGGTAGCTCCTACGAGCAGTACTTC.

The chain combines TRBV5-4 with TRBJ2-3, with 12 bases lining up with TRBD2. V trimming: 4 bases; J trimming: 3 bases; junction bases outside the gene matches: 3. Germline CDR1 reads SGHNT; CDR2 reads YYREEE (reference sequence). This CDR3 spans 15 amino acids. This chain's CDR3 is CASSNLAGGTDTQYF. The CDR3 nucleotides read TGTGCCAGCAGCAATCTAGCGGGAGGGACAGATACGCAGTATTTT.

This clone was counted once. This chain joins TRBV19 and TRBJ2-5, with D perhaps TRBD2 (6 bases). TRBJ2-7 explains the end of the DNA better; the J call may be wrong. CDR3 size: 15 residues. Germline V gives CDR1 LNHDA, CDR2 SQIVND (reference sequence). CDR3 protein: CASSGLEGWAYEQYF. The CDR3 DNA follows: TGTGCCAGTAGCGGCCTGGAGGGATGGGCCTACGAGCAGTACTTC.

This sequence joins TRBV4-3 and TRBJ1-1; maybe TRBD1 (6 bases). CDR1 and CDR2 from the germline V gene are LGHNA and YSLEER. Trimming stripped 4 bases from V and 8 bases from J, with 14 bases between. The CDR3 is 13 amino acids. The CDR3 sequence is CASSRPGQTEAFF. The DNA of the CDR3 is TGCGCCAGCAGCCGCCCAGGACAGACAGAAGCTTTCTTT.

The chain uses TRBV29-1 and TRBJ2-5; 14 nucleotides line up with TRBD2. The germline V gene has CDR1 SQVTM and CDR2 ANQGSEA. The CDR3 runs 14 residues. V lost 5 bases, J lost 7 bases, and 6 bases stayed unmatched. The CDR3 sequence: CSVRGLAGVGTQYF. DNA of the CDR3: TGCAGCGTTCGGGGACTAGCGGGAGTGGGGACCCAGTACTTC.

The V gene is TRBV10-3, the J gene TRBJ2-5; a weak D match, TRBD1 (5 bases). From germline, CDR1 is ENHRY and CDR2 SYGVKD. Trimming stripped 7 bases from V and 5 bases from J, with 17 bases between. This CDR3 contains 14 residues. The DNA for the CDR3 is TGTGCCATCAAGGATGGGCAGGGTGGGGAGACCCAGTACTTC. Its translation: CAIKDGQGGETQYF.

The CDR3 region is CASSGTGSWTTEAFF. CDR3 sequence (DNA): TGTGCCAGCAGTGGGACAGGGAGCTGGACCACTGAAGCTTTCTTT. The chain carries TRBV27 and TRBJ1-1; 9 bases are shared with TRBD1. The CDR3 covers 15 residues. V lost 5 bases, J lost 4 bases, and 8 bases stayed unmatched. Germline V gene data show CDR1 as MNHEY and CDR2 as SMNVEV (reference sequence).

This clone appeared a few times. V and J are TRBV29-1 and TRBJ1-4, with D maybe TRBD1 (6 bases). CDR1 SQVTM and CDR2 ANQGSEA come from the germline V gene. V lost 6 bases, J lost 0 bases, and 11 bases lay in between. The CDR3 has 14 amino acids. In DNA form, the CDR3 reads TGCAGCGTGGCATACAGGGCAACTAATGAAAAACTGTTTTTT. As protein: CSVAYRATNEKLFF.

The DNA for the CDR3 is TGTGCCAGCAGGTCGACAGGGCGCTATGGCTACACCTTC. Translated, it gives CASRSTGRYGYTF. V is TRBV9 and J is TRBJ1-2; 7 bases are shared with TRBD1. The germline gives CDR1 SGDLS, CDR2 YYNGEE. CDR3 length equals 13 residues. The trim removed 5 bases at V and 4 bases at J, leaving 5 bases unmatched.